What follows describes a single T cell receptor (beta chain). What it binds is not known. Between the trimmed V and J ends, which lost 1 base and 1 base, there was a span of 8 bases. The V gene's germline CDR1 is MNHNS and CDR2 SASEGT. The CDR3 covers 14 residues. The source of the sample is a study of siplizumab effects on memory and regulatory T cells. Study outcomes and limitations: An assignable naive or memory phenotype was lacking in roughly 75-96% of proliferating CD4+ or CD8+ clones. A mean of about 72% of mappable alloreactive CD4+ clones were Treg-derived with siplizumab, compared with more than 25% in controls.

Libraries were prepared by immunoSEQ multiplex PCR; TCRdb keeps only in-frame clonotypes and omits some of them. The sample carries fewer than 120,000 clones, roughly 89% recorded once. This chain connects TRBV6-1 to TRBJ2-7; the D gene is possibly TRBD2 (5 bases). This receptor was identified in a human donor in good health. The sample comprised CD4+ T cells sorted from blood. Here the CDR3 reads CASSEGGFSYEQYF. CDR3 nucleotide sequence: TGTGCCAGCAGTGAAGGAGGGTTTTCCTACGAGCAGTACTTC.